A selection of T cell receptor beta chains follows, all from one sample in a study of a mutant IDH1 vaccine in newly diagnosed glioma. Measured with immunoSEQ multiplex PCR; TCRdb has only the in-frame clones, and not every one. The sample contains tens of thousands of clones, over 75% of which appear only once. No cognate antigen is known for these TCRs. The specimen was PBMCs, collected from a glioma patient whose treatment included an IDH1 peptide vaccine. Source of these receptors: a man aged 35 to 55 with glioma. Some clones in this sample may be carry-over from other donors' samples. CDR3s include the opening cysteine and the closing phenylalanine or tryptophan. D genes are given only for firm matches. The size entry is marked missing in some rows and otherwise reads once, few, many or a size class.

J | V | D | size | length | DNA | CDR3
TRBJ1-4 | TRBV5-1 | TRBD1 | - | 16 | TGCGCCAGCAGCTTAGGACAGGGGATAACTAATGAAAAACTGTTTTTT | CASSLGQGITNEKLFF
TRBJ1-6 | TRBV19 | - | - | 14 | TGTGCCAGTAGTAGAGGGAGGGGTAATTCACCCCTCCACTTT | CASSRGRGNSPLHF
TRBJ2-7 | TRBV28 | - | - | 14 | TGTGCCAGCAGTCCTCTTTTAGGACTGAGAGAGCAGTACTTC | CASSPLLGLREQYF
TRBJ1-2 | TRBV5-1 | - | - | 15 | TGCGCCAGCAGCTTGGAGGCAGGGACTAACTATGGCTACACCTTC | CASSLEAGTNYGYTF
TRBJ1-3 | TRBV1 | - | - | 12 | TGCACCAGCAGCCGGACAGAGAACACCATATATTTT | CTSSRTENTIYF
TRBJ1-2 | TRBV7-2 | - | - | 15 | TGTGCCAGCAGCTTAGATTCGGGGGCGTTGGATGGCTACACCTTC | CASSLDSGALDGYTF
TRBJ2-3 | TRBV19 | - | few | 16 | TGTGCCAGTAGTTCCCCCCGTGGAGGGGCTAGAGATACGCAGTATTTT | CASSSPRGGARDTQYF
TRBJ2-7 | TRBV5-1 | - | - | 14 | TGCGCCAGCAGCTCTTGGCCCAGAAGGGACGAGCAGTACTTC | CASSSWPRRDEQYF
TRBJ1-3 | TRBV30 | - | - | 13 | TGTGCCTGGCCTCTGGGGGCGAGAAACACCATATATTTT | CAWPLGARNTIYF
TRBJ1-2 | TRBV11-2 | - | - | 14 | TGTGCCAGCAGCCCCCTGGACGATAACTATGGCTACACCTTC | CASSPLDDNYGYTF
TRBJ2-6 | TRBV7-8 | TRBD1 | - | 16 | TGTGCCAGCAGCTTACGCACAGGGGAAGGGGCCAACGTCCTGACTTTC | CASSLRTGEGANVLTF
TRBJ1-3 | TRBV9 | - | few | 13 | TGTGCCAGCAGTGAGGGGGGGGGAAACACCATATATTTT | CASSEGGGNTIYF
TRBJ2-3 | TRBV30 | - | - | 14 | TGTGCCTGGTTGAGATCAAAGCACACAGATACGCAGTATTTT | CAWLRSKHTDTQYF
TRBJ2-1 | TRBV11-2 | - | - | 16 | TGTGCCAGCAGCTCCCCGGGGGCTCCAGGCCACAATGAGCAGTTCTTC | CASSSPGAPGHNEQFF
TRBJ1-1 | TRBV6-5 | - | - | 15 | TGTGCCAGCAGTGGCCACAGCGAACCGAACACTGAAGCTTTCTTT | CASSGHSEPNTEAFF
TRBJ1-6 | TRBV9 | TRBD1 | - | 15 | TGTGCCAGCAGCCGAGGACAGGGTTGGGGCTCACCCCTCCACTTT | CASSRGQGWGSPLHF
TRBJ1-5 | TRBV18 | TRBD1 | - | 15 | TGTGCCAGCTCACCTGCCACAGGGGGCGATCAGCCCCAGCATTTT | CASSPATGGDQPQHF
TRBJ2-6 | TRBV6-5 | TRBD2 | few | 16 | TGTGCCAGCAGTTATAGCGGGGGCTCTGGGGCCAACGTCCTGACTTTC | CASSYSGGSGANVLTF